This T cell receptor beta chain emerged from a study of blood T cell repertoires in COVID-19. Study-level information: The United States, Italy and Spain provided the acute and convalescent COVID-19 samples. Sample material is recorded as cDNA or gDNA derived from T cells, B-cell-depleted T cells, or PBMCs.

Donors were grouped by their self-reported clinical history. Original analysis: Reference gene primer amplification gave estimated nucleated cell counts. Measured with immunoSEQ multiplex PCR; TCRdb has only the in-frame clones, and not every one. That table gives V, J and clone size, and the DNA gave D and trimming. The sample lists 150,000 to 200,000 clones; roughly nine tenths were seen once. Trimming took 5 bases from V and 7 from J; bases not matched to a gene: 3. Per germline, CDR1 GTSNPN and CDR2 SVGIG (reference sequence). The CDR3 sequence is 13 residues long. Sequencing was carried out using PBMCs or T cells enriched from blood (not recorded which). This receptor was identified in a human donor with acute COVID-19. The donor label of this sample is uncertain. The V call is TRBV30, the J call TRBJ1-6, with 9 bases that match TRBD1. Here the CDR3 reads CAWSGTGNSPLHF. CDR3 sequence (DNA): TGTGCCTGGTCCGGGACAGGGAATTCACCCCTCCACTTT.